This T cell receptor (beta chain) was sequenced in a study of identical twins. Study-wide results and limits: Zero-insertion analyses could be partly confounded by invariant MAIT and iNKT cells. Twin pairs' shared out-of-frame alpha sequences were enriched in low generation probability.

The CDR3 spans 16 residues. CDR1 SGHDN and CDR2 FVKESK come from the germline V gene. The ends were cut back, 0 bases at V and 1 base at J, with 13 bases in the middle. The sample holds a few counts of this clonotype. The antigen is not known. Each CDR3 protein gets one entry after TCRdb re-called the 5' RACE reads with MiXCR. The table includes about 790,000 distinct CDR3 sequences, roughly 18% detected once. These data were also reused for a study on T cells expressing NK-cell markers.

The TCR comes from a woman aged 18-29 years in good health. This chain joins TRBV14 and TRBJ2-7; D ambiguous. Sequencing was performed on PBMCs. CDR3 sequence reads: CASSQDFSTASYEQYF. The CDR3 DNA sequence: TGTGCCAGCAGCCAAGACTTCAGTACCGCTTCCTACGAGCAGTACTTC.